This T cell receptor beta chain was observed in a study of blood T cell repertoires in COVID-19. As for the study in general: Specimens from acute and convalescent COVID-19 originated in the United States, Italy and Spain. PBMCs, B-cell-depleted T cells, or T cells were the source of the cDNA or gDNA that made up the material.

TCRdb keeps only in-frame clones here, not all; method: immunoSEQ multiplex PCR. The sample holds about 110,000 clones, 84% seen once. The CDR3 covers 16 residues. V was pared by 4 bases and J by 6 bases, with 9 bases of the junction left unmatched. Germline V gives CDR1 SGHRS, CDR2 YFSETQ. The chain is built from TRBV5-1 and TRBJ1-4; 10 nucleotides align to TRBD1. This TCR was recovered from a woman older than 75 with active or convalescent COVID-19. The material sequenced was peripheral blood. The CDR3 DNA is TGCGCCAGCAGCCTAAGGCCTGACAGGGGGCATGAAAAACTGTTTTTT. Its translation: CASSLRPDRGHEKLFF.